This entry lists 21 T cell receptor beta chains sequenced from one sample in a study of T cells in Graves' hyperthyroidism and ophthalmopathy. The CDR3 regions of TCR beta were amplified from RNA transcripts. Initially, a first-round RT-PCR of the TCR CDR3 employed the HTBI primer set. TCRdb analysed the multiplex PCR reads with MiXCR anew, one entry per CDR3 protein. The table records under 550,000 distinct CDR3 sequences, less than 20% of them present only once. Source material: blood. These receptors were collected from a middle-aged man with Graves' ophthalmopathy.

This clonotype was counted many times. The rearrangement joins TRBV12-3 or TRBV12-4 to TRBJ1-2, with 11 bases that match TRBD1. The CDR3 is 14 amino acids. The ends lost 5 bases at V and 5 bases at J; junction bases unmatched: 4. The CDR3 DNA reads TGTGCCAGCAGTCGGACAGGGGGCTCTTATGGCTACACCTTC. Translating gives CASSRTGGSYGYTF.

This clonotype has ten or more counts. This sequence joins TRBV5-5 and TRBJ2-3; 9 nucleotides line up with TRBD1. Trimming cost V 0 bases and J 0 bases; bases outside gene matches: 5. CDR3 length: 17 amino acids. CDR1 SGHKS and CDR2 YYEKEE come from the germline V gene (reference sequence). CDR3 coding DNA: TGTGCCAGCAGCTTGGGGGGGACAGGGTGGAGCACAGATACGCAGTATTTT. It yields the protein CASSLGGTGWSTDTQYF.

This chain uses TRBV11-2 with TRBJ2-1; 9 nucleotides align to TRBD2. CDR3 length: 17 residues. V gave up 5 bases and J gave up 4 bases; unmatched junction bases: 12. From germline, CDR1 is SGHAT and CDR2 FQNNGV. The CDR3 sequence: CASSRQPGLAQYNEQFF. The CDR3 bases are TGTGCCAGCAGCCGACAACCGGGACTAGCTCAGTACAATGAGCAGTTCTTC.

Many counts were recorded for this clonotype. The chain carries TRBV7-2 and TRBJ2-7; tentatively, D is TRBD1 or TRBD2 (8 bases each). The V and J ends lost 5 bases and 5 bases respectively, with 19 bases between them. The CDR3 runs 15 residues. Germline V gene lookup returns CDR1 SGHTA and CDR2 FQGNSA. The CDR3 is CASSQGAGGLHEQYF. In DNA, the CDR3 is TGTGCCAGCAGCCAGGGGGCGGGAGGCTTACACGAGCAGTACTTC.

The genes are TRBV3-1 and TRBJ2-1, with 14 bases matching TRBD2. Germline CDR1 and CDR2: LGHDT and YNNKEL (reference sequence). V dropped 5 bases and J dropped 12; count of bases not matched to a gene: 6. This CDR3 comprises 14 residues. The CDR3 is CASSGTSGSTRQFF. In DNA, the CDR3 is TGTGCCAGCAGCGGGACTAGCGGGAGTACCCGGCAGTTCTTC.

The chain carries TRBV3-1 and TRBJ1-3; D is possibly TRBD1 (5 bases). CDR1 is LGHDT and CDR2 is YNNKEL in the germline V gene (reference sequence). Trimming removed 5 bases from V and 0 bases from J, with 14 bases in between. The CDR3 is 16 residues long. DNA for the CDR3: TGTGCCAGCAGCTCAACAGGAGACTCCTCTGGAAACACCATATATTTT. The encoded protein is CASSSTGDSSGNTIYF.

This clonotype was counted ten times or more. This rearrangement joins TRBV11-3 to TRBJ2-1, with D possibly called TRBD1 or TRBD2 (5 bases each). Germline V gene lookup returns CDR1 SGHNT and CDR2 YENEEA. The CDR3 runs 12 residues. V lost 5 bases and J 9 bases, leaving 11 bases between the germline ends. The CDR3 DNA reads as TGTGCCAGCAGCCACGAGGGGAGTGAGCAGTTCTTC. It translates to CASSHEGSEQFF.

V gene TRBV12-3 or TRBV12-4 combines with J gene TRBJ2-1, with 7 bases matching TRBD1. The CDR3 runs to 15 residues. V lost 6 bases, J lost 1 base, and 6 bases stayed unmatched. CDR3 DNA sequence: TGTGCCAGCAGCTACAGGGGTGTTTCCTACAATGAGCAGTTCTTC. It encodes CASSYRGVSYNEQFF.

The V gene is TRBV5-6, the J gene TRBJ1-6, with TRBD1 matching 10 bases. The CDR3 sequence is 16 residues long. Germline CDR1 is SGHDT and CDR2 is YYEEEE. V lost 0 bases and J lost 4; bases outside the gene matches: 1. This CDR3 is CASSLGDRGYNSPLHF. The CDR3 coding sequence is TGTGCCAGCAGCTTGGGGGACAGGGGTTATAATTCACCCCTCCACTTT.

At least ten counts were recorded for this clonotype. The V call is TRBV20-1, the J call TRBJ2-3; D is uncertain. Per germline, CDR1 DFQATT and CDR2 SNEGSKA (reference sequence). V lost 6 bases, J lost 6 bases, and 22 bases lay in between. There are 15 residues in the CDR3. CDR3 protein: CSAHRANSGVDTQYF. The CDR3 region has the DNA TGCAGTGCGCACCGGGCCAACTCTGGTGTGGATACGCAGTATTTT.

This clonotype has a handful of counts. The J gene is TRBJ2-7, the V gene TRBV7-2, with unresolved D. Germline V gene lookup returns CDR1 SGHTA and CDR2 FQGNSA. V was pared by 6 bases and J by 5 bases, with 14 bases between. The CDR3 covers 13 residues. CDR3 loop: CASRQAAVDEQYF. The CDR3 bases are TGTGCCAGCAGGCAGGCGGCGGTAGACGAGCAGTACTTC.

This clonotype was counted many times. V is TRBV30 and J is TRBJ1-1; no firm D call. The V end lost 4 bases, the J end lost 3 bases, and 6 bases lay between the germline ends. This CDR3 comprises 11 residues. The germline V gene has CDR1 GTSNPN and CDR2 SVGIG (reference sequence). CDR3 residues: CAWNVYTEAFF. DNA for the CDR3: TGTGCCTGGAATGTTTACACTGAAGCTTTCTTT.

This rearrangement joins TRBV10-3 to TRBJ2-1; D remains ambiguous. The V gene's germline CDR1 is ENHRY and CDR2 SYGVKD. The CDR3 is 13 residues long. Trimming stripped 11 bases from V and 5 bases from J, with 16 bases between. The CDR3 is CASLDLPNNEQFF. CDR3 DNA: TGTGCCTCATTAGACCTGCCCAACAATGAGCAGTTCTTC.

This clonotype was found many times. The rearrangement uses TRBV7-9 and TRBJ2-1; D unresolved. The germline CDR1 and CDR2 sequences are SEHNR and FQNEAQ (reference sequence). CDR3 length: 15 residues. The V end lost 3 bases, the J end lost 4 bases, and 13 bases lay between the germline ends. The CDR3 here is CASSFDPRRYNEQFF. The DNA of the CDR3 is TGTGCCAGCAGCTTTGACCCAAGACGATACAATGAGCAGTTCTTC. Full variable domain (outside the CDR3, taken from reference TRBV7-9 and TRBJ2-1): DTGVSQNPRHKITKRGQNVTFRCDPISEHNRLYWYRQTLGQGPEFLTYFQNEAQLEKSRLLSDRFSAERPKGSFSTLEIQRTEQGDSAMYLCASSFDPRRYNEQFFGPGTRLTVL.

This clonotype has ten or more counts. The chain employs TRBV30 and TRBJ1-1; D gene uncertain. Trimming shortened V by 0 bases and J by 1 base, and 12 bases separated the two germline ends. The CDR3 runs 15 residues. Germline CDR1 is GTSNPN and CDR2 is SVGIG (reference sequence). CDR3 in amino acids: CAWSVPGPKNTEAFF. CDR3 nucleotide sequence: TGTGCCTGGAGTGTCCCAGGCCCAAAGAACACTGAAGCTTTCTTT.

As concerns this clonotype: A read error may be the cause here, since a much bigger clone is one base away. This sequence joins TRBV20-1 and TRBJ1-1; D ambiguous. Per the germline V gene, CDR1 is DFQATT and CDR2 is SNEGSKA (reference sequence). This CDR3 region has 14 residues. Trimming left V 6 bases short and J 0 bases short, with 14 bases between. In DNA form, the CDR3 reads TGCAGTGCGCCCCCCAACCACATGAACACTGAAGCTTTCTTT. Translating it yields CSAPPNHMNTEAFF.

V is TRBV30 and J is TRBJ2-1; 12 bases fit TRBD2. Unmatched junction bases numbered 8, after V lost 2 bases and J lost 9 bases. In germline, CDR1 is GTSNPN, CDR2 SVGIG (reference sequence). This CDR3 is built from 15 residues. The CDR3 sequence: CAWSYLAGGPGEQFF. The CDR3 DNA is TGTGCCTGGAGTTACCTAGCGGGAGGGCCCGGTGAGCAGTTCTTC.

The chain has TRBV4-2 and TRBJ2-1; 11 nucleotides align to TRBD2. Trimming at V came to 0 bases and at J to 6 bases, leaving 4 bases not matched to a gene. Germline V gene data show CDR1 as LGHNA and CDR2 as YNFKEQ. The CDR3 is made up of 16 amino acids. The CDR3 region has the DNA TGTGCCAGCAGCCAAGAACTAGCGGGGGCAATCAATGAGCAGTTCTTC. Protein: CASSQELAGAINEQFF.

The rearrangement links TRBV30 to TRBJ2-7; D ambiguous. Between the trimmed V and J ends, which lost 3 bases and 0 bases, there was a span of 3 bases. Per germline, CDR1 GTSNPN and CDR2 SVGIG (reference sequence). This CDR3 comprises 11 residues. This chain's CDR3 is CAWRNSYEQYF. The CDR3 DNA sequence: TGTGCCTGGAGGAACTCCTACGAGCAGTACTTC.

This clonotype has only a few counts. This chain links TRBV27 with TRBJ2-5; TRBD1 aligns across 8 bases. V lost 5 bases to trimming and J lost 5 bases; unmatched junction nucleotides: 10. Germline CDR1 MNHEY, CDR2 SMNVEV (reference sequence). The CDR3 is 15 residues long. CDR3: CASSTSTGELETQYF. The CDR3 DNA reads TGTGCCAGCAGTACCTCGACAGGGGAGCTGGAGACCCAGTACTTC.

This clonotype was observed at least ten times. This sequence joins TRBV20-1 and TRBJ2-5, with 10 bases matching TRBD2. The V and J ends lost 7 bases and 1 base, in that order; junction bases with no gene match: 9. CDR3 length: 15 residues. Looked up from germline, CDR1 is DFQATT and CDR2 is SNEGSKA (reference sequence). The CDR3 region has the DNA TGCAGTGATCGGCGAGCGGGGGGGTCCCAAGAGACCCAGTACTTC. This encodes CSDRRAGGSQETQYF.